This T cell receptor beta chain stems from a study of lymphopenia after photon versus proton radiotherapy. CDR1 is SGHTA and CDR2 is FQGNSA in the germline V gene. V lost 4 bases and J lost 0, with 12 bases in between. CDR3 length equals 15 residues. Method: immunoSEQ multiplex PCR; TCRdb's copy keeps in-frame clones and lacks some. The table has around 63,000 clones, approximately 87% seen once. This receptor was taken from a man of 80 years or more with esophageal cancer. The sequencing used peripheral blood, collected from a patient treated with proton-based radiotherapy. The chain recombines TRBV7-2 with TRBJ1-2; tentative D call: TRBD1 (6 bases). This chain's CDR3 is CASSSTGSPNYGYTF. The CDR3 DNA is TGTGCCAGCAGCTCCACAGGGTCCCCTAACTATGGCTACACCTTC.